The rows below give T cell receptor beta chains drawn from one sample of a study of T cell repertoires in cytomegalovirus infection. One entry per CDR3 protein, called by TCRdb with MiXCR from the reads. The sample has approximately 630,000 distinct CDR3 sequences; roughly a quarter are singletons. What was sequenced was CD8+ T cells from PBMCs. The source is a human donor in good health (CMV status not recorded). Some clones in this sample may be carry-over from other donors' samples. CDR3s include the opening cysteine and the closing phenylalanine or tryptophan. A D gene is named only where the DNA matches it firmly. A clone size is listed for some rows: how often the clone was seen (once, few, many), or a class if it is expanded.

J	D	V	size	CDR3	DNA
TRBJ2-1	TRBD2	TRBV5-1	NA	CAGTLNPSGIEQFF	TGCGCCGGCACCCTTAACCCTAGCGGGATTGAGCAGTTCTTC
TRBJ2-5	NA	TRBV29-1	few	CSVDMVETQYF	TGCAGCGTTGACATGGTAGAGACCCAGTACTTC
TRBJ1-1	NA	TRBV20-1	NA	CSARDSGGGTTFF	TGCAGTGCTAGAGATTCGGGGGGGGGCACCACTTTCTTT
TRBJ1-2	TRBD1	TRBV4-1	few	CASSPLTGAYGYTF	TGCGCCAGCAGCCCTTTGACAGGGGCCTATGGCTACACCTTC
TRBJ1-6	NA	TRBV6-5	many	CASRDGGLLHF	TGTGCCAGCAGAGACGGGGGTCTCCTCCACTTT
TRBJ1-5	NA	TRBV7-2	many	CASSLAGAYQVNQPQHF	TGTGCCAGCAGCTTAGCGGGGGCCTACCAGGTGAATCAGCCCCAGCATTTT
TRBJ2-5	TRBD1	TRBV7-9	few	CASKGTGEETQYF	TGTGCCAGCAAAGGGACAGGGGAAGAGACCCAGTACTTC
TRBJ2-1	NA	TRBV4-3	once	CASSQGGCNEQFF	TGCGCCAGCAGCCAAGGAGGGTGCAATGAGCAGTTCTTC
TRBJ2-3	TRBD2	TRBV20-1	few	CSATATSGGLAGSTDTQYF	TGCAGTGCAACAGCCACGTCCGGCGGACTAGCGGGGTCCACAGATACGCAGTATTTT
TRBJ2-2	NA	TRBV20-1	few	CSAWDLRNTGELFF	TGCAGTGCTTGGGACCTGAGGAACACCGGGGAGCTGTTTTTT
TRBJ2-5	TRBD2	TRBV28	NA	CASLVGLAGSETQYF	TGTGCCAGTCTCGTTGGGCTAGCGGGGTCAGAGACCCAGTACTTC
TRBJ1-2	NA	TRBV29-1	NA	CSVEDRESYGYTF	TGCAGCGTTGAAGATAGGGAGTCCTATGGCTACACCTTC
TRBJ2-5	TRBD2	TRBV6-6	few	CASSYGTSGDQETQYF	TGTGCCAGCAGTTACGGGACTAGCGGGGACCAAGAGACCCAGTACTTC
TRBJ2-5	NA	TRBV7-6	NA	CASTGKGQSPHAETQYF	TGTGCCAGCACCGGAAAAGGACAGTCCCCACACGCGGAGACCCAGTACTTC
TRBJ2-7	NA	TRBV2	NA	CASSEAKGPTFYEQYF	TGTGCCAGCAGTGAAGCTAAAGGGCCCACATTCTACGAGCAGTACTTC
TRBJ1-1	NA	TRBV20-1	few	CSARVDNTEAFF	TGCAGTGCTAGAGTTGACAACACTGAAGCTTTCTTT
TRBJ2-3	TRBD1	TRBV7-6	NA	CASSPGQEFGAVTQYF	TGTGCCAGCAGCCCAGGACAGGAGTTCGGTGCAGTTACGCAGTATTTT
TRBJ2-7	TRBD2	TRBV5-4	many	CASSFRLADYEQYF	TGTGCCAGCAGCTTTCGACTAGCGGACTACGAGCAGTACTTC
TRBJ1-4	TRBD1	TRBV28	few	CASRSGAGGGRPFF	TGTGCCAGCAGGTCGGGTGCAGGGGGCGGTCGACCGTTTTTT
TRBJ1-2	NA	TRBV29-1	few	CSVEGTDLDYGYTF	TGCAGCGTTGAAGGGACAGACCTCGACTATGGCTACACCTTC
TRBJ2-5	TRBD1	TRBV12-3/TRBV12-4	few	CASRKPGQGKWETQYF	TGTGCCAGCAGAAAACCGGGACAGGGTAAATGGGAGACCCAGTACTTC
TRBJ1-1	NA	TRBV6-2/TRBV6-3	few	CASSYSLEIRTEAFF	TGTGCCAGCAGTTACTCTTTAGAGATCCGCACTGAAGCTTTCTTT
TRBJ2-1	NA	TRBV12-3/TRBV12-4	NA	CASSWWAGRGINEQFF	TGTGCCAGCAGTTGGTGGGCAGGGAGGGGGATCAATGAGCAGTTCTTC